This TCR beta chain stems from a study of T cells in Graves' hyperthyroidism and ophthalmopathy. Study as a whole: Peripheral blood draws took place at initial diagnosis, ahead of any treatment. Study outcomes and limitations: Stable hyperthyroidism was separated from ophthalmopathy by a model based on 13 V-J features. Most thyroid clonotypes expanded above 0.001 were also detected in blood.

Germline V gives CDR1 DFQATT, CDR2 SNEGSKA (reference sequence). The CDR3 runs to 15 residues. V gave up 3 bases and J gave up 3 bases, with 17 bases separating them. Ophthalmopathy patients had Clinical Activity Score at least 3, NOSPECS grade at least 4, duration under 3 months. This clonotype was seen only once. Its antigen is unknown. Amplification targeted TCR beta CDR3 regions from RNA transcripts. The TCR CDR3 first-round RT-PCR relied on the HTBI primer set. Each CDR3 protein is one row after TCRdb ran MiXCR on the multiplex PCR reads. This table has 400,000 to 550,000 distinct CDR3 sequences, 24% appearing once.

The chain has TRBV20-1 and TRBJ2-5, with D possibly matching TRBD1 (6 bases). The receptor was isolated from a woman between 25 and 40 years old with Graves' ophthalmopathy. The material sequenced was blood. CDR3 bases: TGCAGTGCTAGGGTTGGGGGCGGTACGAAAGAGACCCAGTACTTC. Its translation is CSARVGGGTKETQYF.